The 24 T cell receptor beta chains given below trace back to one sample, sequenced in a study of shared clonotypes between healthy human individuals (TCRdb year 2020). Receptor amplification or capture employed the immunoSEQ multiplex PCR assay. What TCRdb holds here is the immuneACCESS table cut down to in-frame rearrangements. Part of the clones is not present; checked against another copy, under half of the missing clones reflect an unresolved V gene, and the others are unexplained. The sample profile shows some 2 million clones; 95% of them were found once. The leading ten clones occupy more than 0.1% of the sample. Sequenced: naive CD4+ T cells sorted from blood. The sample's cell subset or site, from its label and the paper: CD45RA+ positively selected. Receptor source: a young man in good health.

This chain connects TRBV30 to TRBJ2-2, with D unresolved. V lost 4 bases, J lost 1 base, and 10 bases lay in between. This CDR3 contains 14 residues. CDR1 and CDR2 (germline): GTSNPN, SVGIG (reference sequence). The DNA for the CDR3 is TGTGCCTGGATGAATTTGAGGAACACCGGGGAGCTGTTTTTT. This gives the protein CAWMNLRNTGELFF. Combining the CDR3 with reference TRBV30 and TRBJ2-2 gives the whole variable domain SQTIHQWPATLVQPVGSPLSLECTVEGTSNPNLYWYRQAAGRGLQLLFYSVGIGQISSEVPQNLSASRPQDRQFILSSKKLLLSDSGFYLCAWMNLRNTGELFFGEGSRLTVL.

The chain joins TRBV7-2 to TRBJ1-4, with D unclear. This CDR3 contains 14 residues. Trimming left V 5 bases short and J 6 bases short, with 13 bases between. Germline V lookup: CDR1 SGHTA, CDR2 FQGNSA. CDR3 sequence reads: CASSPAISDEKLFF. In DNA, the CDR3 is TGTGCCAGCAGCCCGGCCATAAGCGATGAAAAACTGTTTTTT.

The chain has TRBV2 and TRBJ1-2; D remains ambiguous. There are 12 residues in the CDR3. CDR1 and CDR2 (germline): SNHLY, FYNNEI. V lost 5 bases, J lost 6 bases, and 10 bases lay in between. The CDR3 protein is CASSPDSHGYTF. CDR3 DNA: TGTGCCAGCAGTCCGGATTCACATGGCTACACCTTC.

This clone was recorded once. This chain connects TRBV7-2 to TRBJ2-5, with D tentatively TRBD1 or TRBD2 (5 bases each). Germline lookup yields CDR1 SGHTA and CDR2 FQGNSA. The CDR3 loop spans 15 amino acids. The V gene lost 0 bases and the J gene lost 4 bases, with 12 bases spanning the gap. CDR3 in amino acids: CASSLARGLVETQYF. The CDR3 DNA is TGTGCCAGCAGCTTAGCGAGGGGTCTAGTAGAGACCCAGTACTTC.

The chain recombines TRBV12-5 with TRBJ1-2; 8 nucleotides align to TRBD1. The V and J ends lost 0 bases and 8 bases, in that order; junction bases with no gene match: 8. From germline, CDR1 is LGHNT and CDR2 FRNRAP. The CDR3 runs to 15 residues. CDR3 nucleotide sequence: TGTGCTAGTGGTTTGGTACTGGACAGGGCTGGCGGCTACACCTTC. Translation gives CASGLVLDRAGGYTF.

CDR3 DNA: TGCGCCAGCAGTGAGCAGGGGACAGGGCGGGGTGGCTACACCTTC. Its translation: CASSEQGTGRGGYTF. The chain couples TRBV10-2 to TRBJ1-2; 9 bases are a match to TRBD1. CDR1 and CDR2 from the germline V gene are WSHSY and SAAADI. The length of the CDR3 is 15 residues. V shed 2 bases and J 7 bases; nucleotides not matched to a gene: 8.

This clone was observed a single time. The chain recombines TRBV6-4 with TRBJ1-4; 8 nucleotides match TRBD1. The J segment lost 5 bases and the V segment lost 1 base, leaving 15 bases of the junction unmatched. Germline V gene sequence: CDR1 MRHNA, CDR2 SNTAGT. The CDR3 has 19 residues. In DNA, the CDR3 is TGTGCCAGCAGTGACTTGGACGGGCGCCTTGGGGACAGGAATGAAAAACTGTTTTTT. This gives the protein CASSDLDGRLGDRNEKLFF.

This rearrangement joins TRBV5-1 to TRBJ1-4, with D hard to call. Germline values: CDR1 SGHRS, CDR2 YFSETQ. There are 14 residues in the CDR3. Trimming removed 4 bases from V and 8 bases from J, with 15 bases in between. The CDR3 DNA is TGCGCCAGCAGCGAGGGCCGGGAAAGAGAAAAACTGTTTTTT. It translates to CASSEGREREKLFF.

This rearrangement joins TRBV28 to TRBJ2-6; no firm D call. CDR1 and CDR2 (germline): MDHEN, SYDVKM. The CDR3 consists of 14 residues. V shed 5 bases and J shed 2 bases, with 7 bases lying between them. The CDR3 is CASSLGPGANVLTF. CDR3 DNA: TGTGCCAGCAGTCTAGGACCTGGGGCCAACGTCCTGACTTTC. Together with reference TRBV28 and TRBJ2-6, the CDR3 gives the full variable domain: DVKVTQSSRYLVKRTGEKVFLECVQDMDHENMFWYRQDPGLGLRLIYFSYDVKMKEKGDIPEGYSVSREKKERFSLILESASTNQTSMYLCASSLGPGANVLTFGAGSRLTVL.

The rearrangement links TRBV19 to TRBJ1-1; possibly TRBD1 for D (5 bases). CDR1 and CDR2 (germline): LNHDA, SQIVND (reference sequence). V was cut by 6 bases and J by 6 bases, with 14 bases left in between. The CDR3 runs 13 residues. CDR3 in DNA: TGTGCCAGTAGCGTCCAGGGAAGGTCTGAAGCTTTCTTT. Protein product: CASSVQGRSEAFF.

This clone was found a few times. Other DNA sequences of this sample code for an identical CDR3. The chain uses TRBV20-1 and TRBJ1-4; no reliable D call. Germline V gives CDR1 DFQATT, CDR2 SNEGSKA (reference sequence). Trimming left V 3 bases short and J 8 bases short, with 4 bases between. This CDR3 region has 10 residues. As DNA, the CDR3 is TGCAGTGCTAGTGGCGAAAAACTGTTTTTT. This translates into CSASGEKLFF.

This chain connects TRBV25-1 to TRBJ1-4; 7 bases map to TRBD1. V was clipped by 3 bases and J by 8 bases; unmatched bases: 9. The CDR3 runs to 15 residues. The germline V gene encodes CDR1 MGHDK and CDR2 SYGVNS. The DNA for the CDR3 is TGTGCCAGCAGTGATACCACAGGGGCAGGGGAAAAACTGTTTTTT. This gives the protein CASSDTTGAGEKLFF.

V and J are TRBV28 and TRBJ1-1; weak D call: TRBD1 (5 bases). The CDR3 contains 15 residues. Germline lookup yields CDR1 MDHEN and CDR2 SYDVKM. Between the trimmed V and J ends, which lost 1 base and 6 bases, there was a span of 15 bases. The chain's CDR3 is CASSLFPQGSSEAFF. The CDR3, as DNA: TGTGCCAGCAGTTTATTCCCCCAGGGTTCCTCTGAAGCTTTCTTT.

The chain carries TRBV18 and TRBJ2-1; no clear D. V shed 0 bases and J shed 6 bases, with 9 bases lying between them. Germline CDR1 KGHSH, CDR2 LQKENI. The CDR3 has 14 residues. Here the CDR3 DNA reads TGTGCCAGCTCACCACCCGGGTTTCCCAATGAGCAGTTCTTC. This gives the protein CASSPPGFPNEQFF.

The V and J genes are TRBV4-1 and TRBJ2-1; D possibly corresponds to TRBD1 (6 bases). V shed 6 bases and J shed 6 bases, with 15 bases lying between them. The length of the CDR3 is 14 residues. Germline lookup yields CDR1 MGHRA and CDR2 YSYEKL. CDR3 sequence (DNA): TGCGCCAGCAGTAGGACAGTAGTAGTCAATGAGCAGTTCTTC. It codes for CASSRTVVVNEQFF.

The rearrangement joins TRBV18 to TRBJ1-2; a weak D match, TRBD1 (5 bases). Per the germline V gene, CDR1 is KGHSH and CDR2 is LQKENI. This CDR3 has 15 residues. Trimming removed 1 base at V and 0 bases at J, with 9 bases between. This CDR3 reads CASSPRDAANYGYTF. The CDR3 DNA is TGTGCCAGCTCACCACGGGACGCAGCTAACTATGGCTACACCTTC.

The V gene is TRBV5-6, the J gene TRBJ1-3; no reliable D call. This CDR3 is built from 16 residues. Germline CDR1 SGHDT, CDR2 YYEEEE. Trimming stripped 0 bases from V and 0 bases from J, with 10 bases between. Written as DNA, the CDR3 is TGTGCCAGCAGCTTGGGCCCGAAAAGCTCTGGAAACACCATATATTTT. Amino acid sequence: CASSLGPKSSGNTIYF. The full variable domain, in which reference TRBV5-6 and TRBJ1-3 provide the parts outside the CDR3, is DAGVTQSPTHLIKTRGQQVTLRCSPKSGHDTVSWYQQALGQGPQFIFQYYEEEERQRGNFPDRFSGHQFPNYSSELNVNALLLGDSALYLCASSLGPKSSGNTIYFGEGSWLTVV.

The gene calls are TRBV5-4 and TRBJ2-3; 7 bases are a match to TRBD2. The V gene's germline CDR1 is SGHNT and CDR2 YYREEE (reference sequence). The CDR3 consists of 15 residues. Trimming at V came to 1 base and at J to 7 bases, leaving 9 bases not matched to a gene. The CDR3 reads CASSLRRTRGYTQYF. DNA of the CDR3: TGTGCCAGCAGCTTGAGAAGGACTAGAGGTTATACGCAGTATTTT.

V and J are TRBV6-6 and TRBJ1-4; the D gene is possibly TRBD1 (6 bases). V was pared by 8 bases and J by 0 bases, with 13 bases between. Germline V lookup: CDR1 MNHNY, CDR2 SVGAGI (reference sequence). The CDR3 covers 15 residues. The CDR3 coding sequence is TGTGCCAGCTCGGGGGGCGAGGCAACTAATGAAAAACTGTTTTTT. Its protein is CASSGGEATNEKLFF.

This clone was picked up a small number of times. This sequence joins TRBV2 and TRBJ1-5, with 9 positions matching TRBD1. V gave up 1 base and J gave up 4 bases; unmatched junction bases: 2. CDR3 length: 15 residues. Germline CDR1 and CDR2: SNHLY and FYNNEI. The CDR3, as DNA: TGTGCCAGCAGTGAAGGAGGGACAGGGAATCAGCCCCAGCATTTT. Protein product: CASSEGGTGNQPQHF.

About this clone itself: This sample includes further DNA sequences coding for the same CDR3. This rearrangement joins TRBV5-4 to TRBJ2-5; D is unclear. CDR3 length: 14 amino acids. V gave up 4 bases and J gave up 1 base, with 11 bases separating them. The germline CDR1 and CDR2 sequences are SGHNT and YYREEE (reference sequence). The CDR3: CASSPQQLQETQYF. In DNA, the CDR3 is TGTGCCAGCAGCCCACAACAGCTCCAAGAGACCCAGTACTTC.

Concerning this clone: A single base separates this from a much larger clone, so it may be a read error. The chain's CDR3 is CASSVKYTNTEASF. The CDR3 DNA reads as TGTGCCAGCAGTGTAAAGTATACGAACACTGAAGCTTCCTTT. V usage is TRBV2 and J usage is TRBJ1-1, with D unresolved. CDR1 is SNHLY and CDR2 is FYNNEI in the germline V gene. The CDR3 totals 14 residues.

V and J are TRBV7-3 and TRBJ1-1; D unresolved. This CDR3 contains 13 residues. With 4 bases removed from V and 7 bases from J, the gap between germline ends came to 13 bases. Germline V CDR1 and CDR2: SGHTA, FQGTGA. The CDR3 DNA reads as TGTGCCAGCAGCTCGACGGCAACAAGTGAAGCTTTCTTT. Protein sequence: CASSSTATSEAFF.

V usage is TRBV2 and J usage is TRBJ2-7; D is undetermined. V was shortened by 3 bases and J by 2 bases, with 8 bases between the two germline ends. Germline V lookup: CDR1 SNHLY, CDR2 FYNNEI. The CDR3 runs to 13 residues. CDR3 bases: TGTGCCAGCAGTGAGGACGGAGCCTACGAGCAGTACTTC. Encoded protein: CASSEDGAYEQYF.